These T cell receptor beta chains were read from a single sample in a study of cytomegalovirus exposure and HLA in healthy donors. Here immunoSEQ multiplex PCR was the method, and the copy in TCRdb shows in-frame clones only, minus some. The sample has 130,000 to 150,000 clones, about 73% seen once. Sequencing used PBMCs. The receptor set was obtained from a middle-aged man in good health and CMV-seropositive. Each CDR3 is given with its conserved first and last residue.

v_gene	j_gene	CDR3aa
TRBV18	TRBJ2-7	CASSRDSLYEQYF
TRBV19	TRBJ2-7	CASSTDSAKQYF
TRBV5-4	TRBJ2-3	CASSGERGSDTQYF
TRBV6-6	TRBJ2-7	CASSYRHGVPSDEQYF
TRBV30	TRBJ1-1	CAWSVRGNTEAFF
TRBV9	TRBJ2-7	CASSPQSSYEQYF
TRBV9	TRBJ2-1	CASSTLGAWDEQFF
TRBV19	TRBJ2-7	CASRTGTDQVYLWCEQYF
TRBV7-9	TRBJ2-1	CSSSLAPTTYNEQFF
TRBV11-1	TRBJ2-2	CASSRRTLDIANTGELFF
TRBV10-1	TRBJ1-2	CASSESPGLGYTF
TRBV19	TRBJ1-5	CASSPPGATNQPQHF
TRBV2	TRBJ2-7	CASTRDREYHEQYF
TRBV27	TRBJ2-3	CASSPTRADTQYF
TRBV4-2	TRBJ2-1	CASSQHIPGLAGGEEQFF
TRBV9	TRBJ2-2	CASSVSGRGDGELFF
TRBV6-5	TRBJ1-5	CASSHGGAGQPQHF